This T cell receptor beta chain was recorded in a study of shared clonotypes between healthy human individuals. As defined, naive CD8 cells were CD45RO-negative and positively selected for CCR7, with terminally differentiated effector memory CD45RA+ cells excluded. Trimming took 6 bases from V and 5 from J, leaving 22 bases between them. Germline V CDR1 and CDR2: MDHEN, SYDVKM. The CDR3 is 16 residues long. TCRdb keeps only in-frame clones here, not all; method: immunoSEQ multiplex PCR. This table has approximately 2,200,000 clones, 90% to 95% appearing once. The gene calls are TRBV28 and TRBJ2-5; a possible D gene is TRBD1 (7 bases). The sequence derives from a young man in good health. Some clones in this sample may be carry-over from other donors' samples. Sample: naive CD8+ T cells from PBMCs. Here the CDR3 reads CASSPQGGGGGETQYF. CDR3 bases: TGTGCCAGCAGCCCCCAGGGGGGAGGCGGAGGGGAGACCCAGTACTTC.